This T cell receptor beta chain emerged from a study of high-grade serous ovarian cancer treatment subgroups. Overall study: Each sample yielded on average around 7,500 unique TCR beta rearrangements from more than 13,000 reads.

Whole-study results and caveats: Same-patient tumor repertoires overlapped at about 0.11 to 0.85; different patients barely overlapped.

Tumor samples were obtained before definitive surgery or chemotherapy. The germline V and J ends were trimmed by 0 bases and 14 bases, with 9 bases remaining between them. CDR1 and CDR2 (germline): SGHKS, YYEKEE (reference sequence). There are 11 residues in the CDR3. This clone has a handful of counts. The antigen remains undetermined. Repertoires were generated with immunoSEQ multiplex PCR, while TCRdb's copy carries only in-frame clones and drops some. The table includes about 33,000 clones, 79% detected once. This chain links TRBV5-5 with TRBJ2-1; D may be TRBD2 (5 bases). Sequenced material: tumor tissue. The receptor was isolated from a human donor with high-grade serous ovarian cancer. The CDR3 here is CASSLGELKFF. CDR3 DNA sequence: TGTGCCAGCAGCTTGGGGGAGCTCAAGTTCTTC.